Detailed here is one T cell receptor beta chain. The data were taken from a study of Ad26.COV2.S vaccination and SARS-CoV-2 variants. Treatment in this sample: roughly 18 received Ad26.COV2.S at low or high dose, single or two shots; 5 received placebo; per-sample allocation not given. The samples were gathered on day 63 after the first injection of vaccine or placebo. The CDR3 length is 14 residues. Trimming at V came to 5 bases and at J to 6 bases, leaving 9 bases not matched to a gene. Per germline, CDR1 SGHTA and CDR2 FQGNSA. Some clones are missing from TCRdb's copy, which holds only in-frame ones; the method was immunoSEQ multiplex PCR. Here the sample spans hundreds of thousands of clones, about 89% being singletons.

Sample: peripheral blood, taken in a trial of Ad26.COV2.S vaccine versus placebo. This sequence was found in a person between 18 and 59 years old who received the Ad26.COV2.S COVID-19 vaccine or a placebo. This chain links TRBV7-2 with TRBJ2-7; TRBD2 aligns across 8 bases. This chain's CDR3 is CASSISGTSGEQYF. The DNA of the CDR3 is TGTGCCAGCAGCATTAGCGGGACTTCTGGCGAGCAGTACTTC.